The entry below gives a single TCR beta chain sequence along with its context. What it binds is unknown. The data originate from a study of Ad26.COV2.S vaccination and SARS-CoV-2 variants. Only in-frame clones appear in the TCRdb table, and some are missing; sequencing was by immunoSEQ multiplex PCR. The sample lists approximately 340,000 clones; roughly 85% were seen once. Study outcomes and limitations: Spike-specific TCR breadth ran higher among vaccine recipients than placebo recipients. Breadth of non-spike TCRs did not differ between vaccinees and placebo recipients.

Documented treatment: approximately 18 received Ad26.COV2.S at low or high dose, single or two shots; 5 received placebo; per-sample allocation not given. Samples were taken on day 63 after the first vaccine or placebo injection. V gave up 1 base and J gave up 5 bases, with 11 bases separating them. The CDR3 consists of 14 residues. CDR1 and CDR2 (germline): SNHLY, FYNNEI. Sequences were derived from peripheral blood, sampled in a trial of Ad26.COV2.S vaccine versus placebo. The sequence derives from a person between 18 and 59 years old who received the Ad26.COV2.S COVID-19 vaccine or a placebo. The rearrangement uses TRBV2 and TRBJ2-5; tentatively, D is TRBD1 or TRBD2 (5 bases each). The CDR3 protein is CASSEERGWETQYF. The CDR3 nucleotides read TGTGCCAGCAGTGAAGAGAGGGGCTGGGAGACCCAGTACTTC.